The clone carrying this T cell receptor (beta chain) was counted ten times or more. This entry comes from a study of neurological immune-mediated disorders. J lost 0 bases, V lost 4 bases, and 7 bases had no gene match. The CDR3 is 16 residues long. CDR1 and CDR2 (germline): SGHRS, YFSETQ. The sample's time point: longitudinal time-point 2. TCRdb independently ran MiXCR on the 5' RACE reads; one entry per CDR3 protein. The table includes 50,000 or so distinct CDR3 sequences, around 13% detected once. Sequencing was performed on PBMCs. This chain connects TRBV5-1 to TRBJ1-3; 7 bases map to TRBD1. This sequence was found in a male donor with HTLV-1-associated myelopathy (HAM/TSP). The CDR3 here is CASSPRQGGSGNTIYF. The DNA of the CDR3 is TGCGCCAGCAGCCCGCGACAGGGAGGCTCTGGAAACACCATATATTTT.